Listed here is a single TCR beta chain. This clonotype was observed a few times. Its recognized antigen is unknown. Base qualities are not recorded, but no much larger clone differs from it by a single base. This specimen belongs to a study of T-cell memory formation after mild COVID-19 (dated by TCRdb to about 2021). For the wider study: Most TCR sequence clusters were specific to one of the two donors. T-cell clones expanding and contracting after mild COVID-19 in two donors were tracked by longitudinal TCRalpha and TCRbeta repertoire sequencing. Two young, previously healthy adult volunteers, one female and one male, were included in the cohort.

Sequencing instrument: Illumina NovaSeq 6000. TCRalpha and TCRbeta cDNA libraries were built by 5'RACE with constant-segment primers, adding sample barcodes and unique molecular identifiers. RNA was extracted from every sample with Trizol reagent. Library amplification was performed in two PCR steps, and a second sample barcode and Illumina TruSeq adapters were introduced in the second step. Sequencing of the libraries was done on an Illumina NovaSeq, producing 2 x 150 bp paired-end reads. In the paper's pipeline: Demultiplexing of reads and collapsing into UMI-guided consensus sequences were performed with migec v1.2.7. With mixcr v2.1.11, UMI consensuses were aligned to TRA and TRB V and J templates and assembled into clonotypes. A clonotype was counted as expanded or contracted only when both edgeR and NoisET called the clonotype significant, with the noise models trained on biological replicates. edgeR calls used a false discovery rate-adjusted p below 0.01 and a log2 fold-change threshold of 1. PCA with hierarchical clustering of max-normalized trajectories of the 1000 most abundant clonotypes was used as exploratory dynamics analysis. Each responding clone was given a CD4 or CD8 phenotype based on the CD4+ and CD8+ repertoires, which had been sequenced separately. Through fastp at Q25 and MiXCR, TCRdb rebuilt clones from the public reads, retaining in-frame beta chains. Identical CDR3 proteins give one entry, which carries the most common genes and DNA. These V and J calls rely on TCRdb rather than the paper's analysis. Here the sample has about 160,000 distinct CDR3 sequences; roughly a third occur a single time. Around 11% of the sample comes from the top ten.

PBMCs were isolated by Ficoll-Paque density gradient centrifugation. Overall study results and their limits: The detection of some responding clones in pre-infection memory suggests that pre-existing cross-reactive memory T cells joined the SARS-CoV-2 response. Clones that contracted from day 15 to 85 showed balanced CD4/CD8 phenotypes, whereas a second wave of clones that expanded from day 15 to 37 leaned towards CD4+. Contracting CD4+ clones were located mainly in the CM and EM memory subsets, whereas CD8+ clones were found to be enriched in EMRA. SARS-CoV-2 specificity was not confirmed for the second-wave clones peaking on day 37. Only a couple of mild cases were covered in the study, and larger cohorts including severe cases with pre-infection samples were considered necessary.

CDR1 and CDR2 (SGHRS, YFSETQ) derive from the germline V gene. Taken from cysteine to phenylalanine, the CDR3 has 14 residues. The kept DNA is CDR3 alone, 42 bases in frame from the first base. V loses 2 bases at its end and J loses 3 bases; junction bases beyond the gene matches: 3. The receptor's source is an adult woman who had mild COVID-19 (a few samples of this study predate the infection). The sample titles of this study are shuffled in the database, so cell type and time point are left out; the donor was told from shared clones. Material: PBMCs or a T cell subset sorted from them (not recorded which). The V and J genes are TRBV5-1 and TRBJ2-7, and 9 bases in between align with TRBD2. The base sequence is TGCGCCAGCAGCTTTTCTAGCGGGATCTACGAGCAGTACTTC. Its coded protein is CASSFSSGIYEQYF.